What follows is one T cell receptor (beta chain) and its context. Its cognate antigen is unknown. CDR1 and CDR2 (germline): MNHEY, SMNVEV (reference sequence). The CDR3 covers 13 residues. V was clipped by 4 bases and J by 4 bases, with 9 bases between them. The entry originates in a study of T cells in Graves' hyperthyroidism and ophthalmopathy. Study-wide results and limits: The model made its ophthalmopathy prediction, and onset followed a median 6.5 months later. A model built on 13 V-J features separated ophthalmopathy from stable hyperthyroidism.

Subjects aged 18 to 65 presented with newly diagnosed hyperthyroidism of less than 2 months' duration. Out of less than 12 ml of fresh peripheral blood came the PBMCs. From RNA transcripts, TCR beta CDR3 regions were amplified. First-round RT-PCR with HTBI primers amplified the TCR CDR3 region. TCRdb re-called the multiplex PCR reads with MiXCR, one entry per CDR3 protein. There are roughly 350,000 distinct CDR3 sequences in the sample; approximately 15% occur only once, and under 30% lies in the top ten. The origin of this receptor is a woman aged 30 to 39 with Graves' hyperthyroidism. The chain has TRBV27 and TRBJ2-3; no clear D gene. What was sequenced was blood. CDR3 bases: TGTGCCAGCAGTTATGTGGCGGCAGATACGCAGTATTTT. Translating gives CASSYVAADTQYF.